This TCR beta chain was documented in a study of blood T cell repertoires in COVID-19. On the study more broadly: Researchers got acute and convalescent COVID-19 samples from the United States, Italy and Spain. Sample material is recorded as cDNA or gDNA derived from T cells, B-cell-depleted T cells, or PBMCs.

The CDR3 loop spans 14 amino acids. Germline-derived CDR1 and CDR2 are SGHTS and YDEGEE. V was trimmed by 3 bases and J by 5 bases, leaving 14 bases between them. Original data processing: Amplified reference gene primers provided the basis for estimating nucleated cell counts. The repertoire was sequenced with immunoSEQ multiplex PCR; TCRdb's copy has only in-frame clones and lacks some. V and J calls and clone size come straight from that table; D and trimming were deduced from the DNA. The table has approximately 85,000 clones, less than 95% seen once. The specimen sequenced was peripheral blood. The TCR sequence derives from a woman aged 50 to 60 in a cohort sampled during active COVID-19. The chain couples TRBV5-8 to TRBJ2-5, with TRBD1 as a possible D gene (6 bases). Written as DNA, the CDR3 is TGTGCCAGCAGCTATATCGACAGGCGCGAGACCCAGTACTTC. Translating gives CASSYIDRRETQYF.